A selection of T cell receptor beta chains follows, all from one sample in a study of beta chain features in type 1 diabetes. The data were produced by immunoSEQ multiplex PCR, yet TCRdb's version contains in-frame clones alone and is incomplete. The table lists about 340,000 clones, approximately 9.9% of them singletons. Sequencing was performed on central memory CD4+ T cells from blood. The receptors were gathered from a man aged 30-40 years with type 1 diabetes. CDR3s include the opening cysteine and the closing phenylalanine or tryptophan. The D gene is left open where the match is weak. Clone size is not always given. Where it is, it says once, few, many or a class for expanded clones.

cdr3_aa,cdr3_nt,j_call,d_call,clone_size,v_call,cdr3_length
CASSANWGQYF,TGTGCCAGCAGTGCAAACTGGGGGCAGTACTTC,TRBJ2-7,NA,few,TRBV28,11
CASSSDTGIYGYTF,TGTGCCAGCAGCTCGGATACAGGGATCTATGGCTACACCTTC,TRBJ1-2,NA,NA,TRBV7-6,14
CASSLSDGASYTF,TGTGCCAGCAGTTTATCGGACGGAGCGAGCTACACCTTC,TRBJ1-2,NA,many,TRBV28,13
CASSFRRQETQYF,TGTGCCAGCAGCTTTAGGCGGCAAGAGACCCAGTACTTC,TRBJ2-5,NA,NA,TRBV7-9,13
CASSLPGGRSTNEKLFF,TGTGCCAGCAGCCTTCCGGGGGGGCGGTCTACTAATGAAAAACTGTTTTTT,TRBJ1-4,NA,few,TRBV28,17
CASRLYNEQFF,TGTGCCAGCAGGCTATACAATGAGCAGTTCTTC,TRBJ2-1,NA,NA,TRBV6-1,11
CATSRQGINQPQHF,TGTGCCACCAGCAGACAGGGTATCAATCAGCCCCAGCATTTT,TRBJ1-5,NA,NA,TRBV15,14
CASSQPFGGAYGTDTQYF,TGCGCCAGCAGCCAGCCTTTCGGGGGGGCGTATGGCACAGATACGCAGTATTTT,TRBJ2-3,TRBD2,few,TRBV4-1,18
CASSLTGGSTYEQYF,TGCGCCAGCAGCTTGACAGGGGGCTCAACCTACGAGCAGTACTTC,TRBJ2-7,TRBD1,many,TRBV5-1,15
CASSLTASNTEAFF,TGTGCCAGCAGCTTGACAGCCTCGAACACTGAAGCTTTCTTT,TRBJ1-1,NA,many,TRBV7-9,14
CASSPGWDTQYF,TGTGCCAGCAGCCCGGGGTGGGATACGCAGTATTTT,TRBJ2-3,NA,NA,TRBV7-9,12
CASSAGKNIQYF,TGTGCCAGCAGCGCAGGGAAAAACATTCAGTACTTC,TRBJ2-4,NA,NA,TRBV11-1,12
CASSLEVRGGYTF,TGCGCCAGCAGCTTGGAGGTGAGGGGTGGCTACACCTTC,TRBJ1-2,NA,NA,TRBV5-1,13
CASSLQGVPYNEQFF,TGTGCCAGCAGCCTCCAGGGGGTCCCCTACAATGAGCAGTTCTTC,TRBJ2-1,TRBD1,few,TRBV7-2,15